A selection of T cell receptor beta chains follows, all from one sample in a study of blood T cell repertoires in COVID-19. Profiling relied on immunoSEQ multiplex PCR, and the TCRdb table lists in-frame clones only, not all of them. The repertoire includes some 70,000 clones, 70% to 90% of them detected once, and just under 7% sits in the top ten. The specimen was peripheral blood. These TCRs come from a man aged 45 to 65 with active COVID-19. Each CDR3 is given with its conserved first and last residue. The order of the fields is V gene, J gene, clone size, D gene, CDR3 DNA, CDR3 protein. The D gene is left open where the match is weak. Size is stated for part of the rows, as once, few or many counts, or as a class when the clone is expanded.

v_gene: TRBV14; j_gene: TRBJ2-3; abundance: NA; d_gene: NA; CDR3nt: TGTGCCAGCAGCCAAGATTCGAGTGATACGCAGTATTTT; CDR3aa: CASSQDSSDTQYF
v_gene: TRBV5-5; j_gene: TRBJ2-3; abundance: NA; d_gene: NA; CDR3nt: TGTGCCAGCAGCCAAACAGGGACGACAGATACGCAGTATTTT; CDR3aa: CASSQTGTTDTQYF
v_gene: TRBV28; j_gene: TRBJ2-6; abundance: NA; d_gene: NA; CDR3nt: TGTGCCAGCAGTTTCTCAGGCCTCGGTGGGGCCAACGTCCTGACTTTC; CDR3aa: CASSFSGLGGANVLTF
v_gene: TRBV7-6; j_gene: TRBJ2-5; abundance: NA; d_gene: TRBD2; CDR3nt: TGTGCCAGCAGCTTAGCGTCTAGCGGGAGTTGGGAGACCCAGTACTTC; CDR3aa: CASSLASSGSWETQYF
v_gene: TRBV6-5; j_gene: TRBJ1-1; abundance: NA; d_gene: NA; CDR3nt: TGTGCCAGCATCCTTGGGGTCGGGGGGACTGAAGCTTTCTTT; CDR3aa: CASILGVGGTEAFF
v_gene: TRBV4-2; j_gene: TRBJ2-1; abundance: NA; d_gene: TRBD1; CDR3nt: TGTGCCAGCAGCCAAGGGGTTGGGACAGCGCCTTACAATGAGCAGTTCTTC; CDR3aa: CASSQGVGTAPYNEQFF
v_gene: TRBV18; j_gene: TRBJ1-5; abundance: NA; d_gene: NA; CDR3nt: TGTGCCAGCTCACCTTACATCGATCGGCCCCAGCATTTT; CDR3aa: CASSPYIDRPQHF
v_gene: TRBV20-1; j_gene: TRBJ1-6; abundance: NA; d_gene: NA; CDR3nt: TGCAGTGCTAGTACCAGGGTGGGAAATTCACCCCTCCACTTT; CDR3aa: CSASTRVGNSPLHF
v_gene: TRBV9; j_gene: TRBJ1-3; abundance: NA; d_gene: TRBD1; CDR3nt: TGTGCCAGCAGCTTCCAGGGGGCAACTGGAAACACCATATATTTT; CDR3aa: CASSFQGATGNTIYF
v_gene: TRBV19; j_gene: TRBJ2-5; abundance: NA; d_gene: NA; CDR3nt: TGTGCCAGTGGGCGACCCCAAGAGACCCAGTACTTC; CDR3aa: CASGRPQETQYF
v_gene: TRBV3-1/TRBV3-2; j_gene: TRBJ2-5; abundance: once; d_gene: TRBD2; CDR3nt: TGTGCCAGCAGCCAACAGCGGGGGGACAAGACCCAGTACTTC; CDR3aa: CASSQQRGDKTQYF
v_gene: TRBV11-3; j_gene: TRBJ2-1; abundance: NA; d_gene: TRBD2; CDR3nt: TGTGCCAGCAGCTTAGTGGTCCTAGCGGGAGGGCCCCATGAGCAGTTCTTC; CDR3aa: CASSLVVLAGGPHEQFF
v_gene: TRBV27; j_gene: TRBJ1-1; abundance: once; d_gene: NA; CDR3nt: TGTGCCAGCAGTGCAGGGCCTTTTCCGAACACTGAAGCTTTCTTT; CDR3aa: CASSAGPFPNTEAFF
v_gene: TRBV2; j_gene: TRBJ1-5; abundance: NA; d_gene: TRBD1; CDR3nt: TGTGCCAGCAGCGAATGGGGGACAGGGTTTACATCGAATAGCAATCAGCCCCAGCATTTT; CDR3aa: CASSEWGTGFTSNSNQPQHF
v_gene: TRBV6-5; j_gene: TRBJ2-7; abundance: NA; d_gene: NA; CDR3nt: TGTGCCAGCACCTCCGTCTCCTACGAGCAGTACTTC; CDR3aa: CASTSVSYEQYF
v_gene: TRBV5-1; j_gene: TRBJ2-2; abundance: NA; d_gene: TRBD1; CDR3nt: TGCGCCAGCAGCACCGGGACAGGGCCGGCTCAAGACACCGGGGAGCTGTTTTTT; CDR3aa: CASSTGTGPAQDTGELFF
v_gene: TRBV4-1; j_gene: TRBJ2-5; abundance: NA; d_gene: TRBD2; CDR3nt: TGCGCCAGCAGCCAAGATCCCGGCGGGGGGGGTTGGGAGACCCAGTACTTC; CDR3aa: CASSQDPGGGGWETQYF
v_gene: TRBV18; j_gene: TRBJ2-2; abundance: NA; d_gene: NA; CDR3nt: TGTGCCAGCTCACCACTCAAGGAGGCCGGGGAGCTGTTTTTT; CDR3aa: CASSPLKEAGELFF
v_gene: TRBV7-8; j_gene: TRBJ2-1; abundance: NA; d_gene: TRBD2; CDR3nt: TGTGCCAGCAGGATAGCGGGAGGCCCCAGGAATGAGCAGTTCTTC; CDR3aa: CASRIAGGPRNEQFF
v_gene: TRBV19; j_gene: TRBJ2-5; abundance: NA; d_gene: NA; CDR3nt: TGTGCCAGTAGTATTCTTGGAGTTAGAGAAGAGACCCAGTACTTC; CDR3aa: CASSILGVREETQYF
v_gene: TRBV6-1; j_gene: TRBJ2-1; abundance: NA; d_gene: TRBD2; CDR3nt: TGTGCCAGCAGTGAAGAGCAGCGGGAGTTCAATGAGCAGTTCTTC; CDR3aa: CASSEEQREFNEQFF
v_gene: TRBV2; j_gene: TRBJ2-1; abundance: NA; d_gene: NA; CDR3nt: TGTGCCAGCAGTGTAGGATTAGCCGGGAATGAGCAGTTCTTC; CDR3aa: CASSVGLAGNEQFF
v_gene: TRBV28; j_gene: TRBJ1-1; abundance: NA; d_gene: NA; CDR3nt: TGTGCCAGCAGTTTGGGCCGACAAGCTTTCTTT; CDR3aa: CASSLGRQAFF
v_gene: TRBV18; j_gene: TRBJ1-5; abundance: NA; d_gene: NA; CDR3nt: TGTGCCAGCTCACCAGCCCCCGGGAGCAATCAGCCCCAGCATTTT; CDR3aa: CASSPAPGSNQPQHF
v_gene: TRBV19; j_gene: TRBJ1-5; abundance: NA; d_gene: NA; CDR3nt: TGTGCCAGTAGTATGGGGGGGTTCGGAGCTGTCAATCAGCCCCAGCATTTT; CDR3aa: CASSMGGFGAVNQPQHF
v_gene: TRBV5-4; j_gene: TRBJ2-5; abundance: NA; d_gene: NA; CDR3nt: TGTGCCAGCAGCACCGGGAACCCAGCTCGTGGGACCCAGTACTTC; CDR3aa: CASSTGNPARGTQYF
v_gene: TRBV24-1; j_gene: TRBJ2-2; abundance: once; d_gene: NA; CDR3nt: TGTGCCACCAGTAGGAGGGACACCGGGGAGCTGTTTTTT; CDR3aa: CATSRRDTGELFF
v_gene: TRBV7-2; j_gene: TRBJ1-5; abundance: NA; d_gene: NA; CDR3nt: TGTGCCAGCAGCTTAGGAGTCAATCAGCCCCAGCATTTT; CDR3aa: CASSLGVNQPQHF
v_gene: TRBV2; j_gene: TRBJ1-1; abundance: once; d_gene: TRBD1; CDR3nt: TGTGCCAGCAGTGTAGCCTCACTTCGACAGGGGGACACTGAAGCTTTCTTT; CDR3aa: CASSVASLRQGDTEAFF
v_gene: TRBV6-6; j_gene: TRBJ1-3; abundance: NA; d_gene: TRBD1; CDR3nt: TGTGCCAGCAGTCCGGGACAGGGGGTTATCTCTGGAAACACCATATATTTT; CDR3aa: CASSPGQGVISGNTIYF
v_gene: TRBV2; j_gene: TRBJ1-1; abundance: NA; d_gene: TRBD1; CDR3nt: TGTGCCAGCATGATGGACAGGGGGCAAGCTTTCTTT; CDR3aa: CASMMDRGQAFF
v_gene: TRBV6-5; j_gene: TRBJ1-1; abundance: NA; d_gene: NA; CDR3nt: TGTGCCAGCACCTCGCGGGGGCGGACTGAAGCTTTCTTT; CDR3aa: CASTSRGRTEAFF
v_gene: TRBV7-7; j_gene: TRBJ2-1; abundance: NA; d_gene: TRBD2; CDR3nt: TGTGCCAGCAGCCCGTACGGGACTAGACTCTATGAGCAGTTCTTC; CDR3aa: CASSPYGTRLYEQFF
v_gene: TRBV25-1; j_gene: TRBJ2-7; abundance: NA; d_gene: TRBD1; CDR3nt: TGTGCCAGCAGTGATAAAGGGACAGGGGGACACGAGCAGTACTTC; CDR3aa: CASSDKGTGGHEQYF
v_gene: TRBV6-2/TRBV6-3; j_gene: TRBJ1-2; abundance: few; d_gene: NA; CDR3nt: TGTGCCAGCAGTTACTCGGGGGGTGGCGGCTACACCTTC; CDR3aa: CASSYSGGGGYTF